Each of the 32 T cell receptor beta chains below was sequenced from the same sample in a study of early T cells in non-severe SARS-CoV-2 infection. TCRdb reanalysed the 5' RACE reads using MiXCR and keeps one entry per CDR3 protein. The sample contains some 89,000 distinct CDR3 sequences, roughly 11% of which appear only once. Sequenced material: whole blood, taken at baseline. The receptors stem from an adult who was a healthcare worker with PCR-confirmed SARS-CoV-2 infection or an uninfected control (not recorded which).

This clonotype was seen ten or more times. This chain uses TRBV5-8 with TRBJ2-1; no definite D call. The CDR3 is made up of 13 amino acids. Germline CDR1 SGHTS, CDR2 YDEGEE. V was cut by 7 bases and J by 9 bases, with 17 bases left in between. CDR3 in DNA: TGTGCCAGCGTTGACACCCGTGAAGGTGAGCAGTTCTTC. This sequence encodes CASVDTREGEQFF. The entire variable domain, with the rest obtained from reference TRBV5-8 and TRBJ2-1, is as follows: EAGVTQSPTHLIKTRGQQATLRCSPISGHTSVYWYQQALGLGLQFLLWYDEGEERNRGNFPPRFSGRQFPNYSSELNVNALELEDSALYLCASVDTREGEQFFGPGTRLTVL.

This clonotype has more than one count but fewer than ten. This chain links TRBV19 with TRBJ1-2; tentatively, D is TRBD1 (6 bases). Trimming removed 5 bases at V and 8 bases at J, with 21 bases between. This CDR3 comprises 15 residues. Germline V gene sequence: CDR1 LNHDA, CDR2 SQIVND (reference sequence). CDR3 coding DNA: TGTGCCAGTAGTCCCCGGACAGTTGTTCTGCGCGGCTACACCTTC. It translates to CASSPRTVVLRGYTF.

Only a few counts were recorded for this clonotype. This sequence joins TRBV20-1 and TRBJ2-1; D not certain. This CDR3 is built from 13 residues. Germline CDR1 reads DFQATT; CDR2 reads SNEGSKA (reference sequence). V was pared by 6 bases and J by 3 bases, with 12 bases between. CDR3 in amino acids: CSALRTDYNEQFF. DNA of the CDR3: TGCAGTGCGCTGAGGACGGACTACAATGAGCAGTTCTTC.

The chain is built from TRBV4-3 and TRBJ2-5; D ambiguous. CDR3 length: 14 residues. Per the germline V gene, CDR1 is LGHNA and CDR2 is YSLEER. V gave up 0 bases and J gave up 5 bases, with 10 bases separating them. CDR3 DNA sequence: TGCGCCAGCAGCCAAGACTACGCCGCGGAGACCCAGTACTTC. Encoded protein: CASSQDYAAETQYF.

This sequence joins TRBV29-1 and TRBJ2-3; 8 bases line up with TRBD1. J gave up 3 bases and V 6 bases, and 8 bases lay outside the gene matches. The CDR3 length is 14 residues. CDR1 is SQVTM and CDR2 is ANQGSEA in the germline V gene. CDR3 loop: CSVTGTGLTDTQYF. The DNA for the CDR3 is TGCAGCGTCACCGGGACAGGATTGACAGATACGCAGTATTTT.

This clonotype was counted many times. The V call is TRBV7-3, the J call TRBJ2-1, with D possibly called TRBD1 or TRBD2 (5 bases each). The germline gives CDR1 SGHTA, CDR2 FQGTGA. The CDR3 totals 15 residues. Trimming pared 0 bases from V and 12 bases from J, leaving 18 bases between. The CDR3 DNA is TGTGCCAGCAGCTTAACTGGGGGACCTTCCTATGGGCAGTTCTTC. This translates into CASSLTGGPSYGQFF.

The CDR3: CASSPVGRASSGNTIYF. DNA of the CDR3: TGTGCCAGCAGCCCCGTGGGCCGTGCGTCTTCTGGAAACACCATATATTTT. This chain uses TRBV7-6 with TRBJ1-3; the D is unclear. Germline-derived CDR1 and CDR2 are SGHVS and FNYEAQ. Trimming cost V 5 bases and J 1 base, with 18 bases left between them. The CDR3 consists of 17 residues.

This clonotype was seen repeatedly, ten times or more. The chain has TRBV3-1 and TRBJ1-2, with D unresolved. The germline gives CDR1 LGHDT, CDR2 YNNKEL (reference sequence). The CDR3 has 12 amino acids. The V end lost 1 base, the J end lost 5 bases, and 5 bases lay between the germline ends. The CDR3 is CASSQGGYGYTF. The CDR3 DNA sequence: TGTGCCAGCAGCCAAGGGGGATATGGCTACACCTTC. Together with reference TRBV3-1 and TRBJ1-2, the CDR3 gives the full variable domain: DTAVSQTPKYLVTQMGNDKSIKCEQNLGHDTMYWYKQDSKKFLKIMFSYNNKELIINETVPNRFSPKSPDKAHLNLHINSLELGDSAVYFCASSQGGYGYTFGSGTRLTVV.

The V gene is TRBV2, the J gene TRBJ2-7, with D perhaps matching TRBD2 (5 bases). CDR1 is SNHLY, CDR2 FYNNEI, per germline. Trimming cost V 2 bases and J 6 bases, with 14 bases left between them. The CDR3 runs to 14 residues. The CDR3 region has the DNA TGTGCCAGCAGTGAACGCGGGTCAGATGGCGAGCAGTACTTC. Amino acid sequence: CASSERGSDGEQYF.

The rearrangement links TRBV6-5 to TRBJ1-1; D is undetermined. The CDR3 is 15 amino acids. The ends were cut back, 0 bases at V and 2 bases at J, with 10 bases in the middle. Germline lookup yields CDR1 MNHEY and CDR2 SVGAGI. The DNA for the CDR3 is TGTGCCAGCAGTTACTCGAGGAAGTCCAACACTGAAGCTTTCTTT. Protein sequence: CASSYSRKSNTEAFF.

The V gene is TRBV11-2, the J gene TRBJ2-3, with D unresolved. This CDR3 region has 13 residues. Deletions cut 5 bases from V and 4 bases from J, with 10 bases between. Germline V gene lookup returns CDR1 SGHAT and CDR2 FQNNGV. The DNA of the CDR3 is TGTGCCAGCAGCGATCGGGTTGCAGATACGCAGTATTTT. Its translation: CASSDRVADTQYF.

This clonotype was seen only a few times. The chain employs TRBV29-1 and TRBJ2-2, with D unresolved. Looked up from germline, CDR1 is SQVTM and CDR2 is ANQGSEA. V gave up 3 bases and J gave up 2 bases, with 7 bases separating them. CDR3 size: 13 residues. The CDR3: CSVDSSNTGELFF. The DNA of the CDR3 is TGCAGCGTTGACAGCTCCAACACCGGGGAGCTGTTTTTT.

The chain has TRBV7-8 and TRBJ1-5; 7 positions match TRBD1. Germline V lookup: CDR1 SGHVS, CDR2 FQNEAQ. The CDR3 loop spans 13 amino acids. V lost 8 bases and J lost 5; bases outside the gene matches: 6. CDR3 bases: TGTGCCAGCTCGGGAGGGGGCGATCAGCCCCAGCATTTT. Translated: CASSGGGDQPQHF. Full variable domain (rest looked up from reference TRBV7-8 and TRBJ1-5): GAGVSQSPRYKVAKRGQDVALRCDPISGHVSLFWYQQALGQGPEFLTYFQNEAQLDKSGLPSDRFFAERPEGSVSTLKIQRTQQEDSAVYLCASSGGGDQPQHFGDGTRLSIL.

The V and J genes are TRBV20-1 and TRBJ2-7; possibly TRBD1 for D (6 bases). The CDR3 has 14 amino acids. CDR1 DFQATT and CDR2 SNEGSKA come from the germline V gene (reference sequence). V was cut by 5 bases and J by 3 bases, with 17 bases left in between. The CDR3: CSAPRQDLVYEQYF. The CDR3 DNA follows: TGCAGTGCTCCACGACAGGACTTGGTCTACGAGCAGTACTTC.

The V and J genes are TRBV14 and TRBJ2-1; possible D gene TRBD2, 6 bases. The germline CDR1 and CDR2 sequences are SGHDN and FVKESK. This CDR3 region has 15 residues. V lost 4 bases, J lost 5 bases, and 15 bases lay in between. DNA of the CDR3: TGTGCCAGCAGCCGGCGGGGAATGACTGACAATGAGCAGTTCTTC. This translates into CASSRRGMTDNEQFF.

In DNA, the CDR3 is TGTGCCAGCTTCCACGCCGGGAGAGGCCCGAGCTATGGCTACACCTTC. Translated, it gives CASFHAGRGPSYGYTF. The V gene is TRBV6-6, the J gene TRBJ1-2, with no clear D. Trimming pared 8 bases from V and 4 bases from J, leaving 23 bases between. Germline CDR1 MNHNY, CDR2 SVGAGI (reference sequence). The CDR3 loop spans 16 amino acids.

The gene calls are TRBV7-2 and TRBJ2-3; TRBD2 matches 9 bases. This CDR3 comprises 16 residues. CDR1 SGHTA and CDR2 FQGNSA come from the germline V gene. V was pared by 3 bases and J by 0 bases, with 4 bases of the junction left unmatched. The CDR3 DNA reads as TGTGCCAGCAGCTTCCGTCTAGCGGGAAGCACAGATACGCAGTATTTT. It is translated as CASSFRLAGSTDTQYF.

This clonotype was seen a handful of times. The chain recombines TRBV11-2 with TRBJ2-2; 7 bases agree with TRBD2. The CDR3 runs to 16 residues. V lost 0 bases and J lost 3; bases outside the gene matches: 4. Germline CDR1 SGHAT, CDR2 FQNNGV. This chain's CDR3 is CASSLDRAGDTGELFF. For the CDR3, the DNA is TGTGCCAGCAGCTTAGATCGGGCGGGAGACACCGGGGAGCTGTTTTTT.

This clonotype came up many times. V usage is TRBV7-2 and J usage is TRBJ1-4, with D uncertain. V lost 4 bases to trimming and J lost 8 bases, with 17 bases between them. There are 15 residues in the CDR3. Germline values: CDR1 SGHTA, CDR2 FQGNSA. The CDR3 reads CASSSKGGFREKLFF. Written as DNA, the CDR3 is TGTGCCAGCAGCTCCAAAGGAGGCTTTCGGGAAAAACTGTTTTTT.

This clonotype showed up many times. V and J are TRBV7-9 and TRBJ2-1; D ambiguous. There are 14 residues in the CDR3. V shed 3 bases and J shed 9 bases, with 15 bases lying between them. Germline V lookup: CDR1 SEHNR, CDR2 FQNEAQ (reference sequence). CDR3 sequence: CASSLVRSWGEQFF. In nucleotides, the CDR3 is TGTGCCAGCAGCTTGGTTAGGAGCTGGGGTGAGCAGTTCTTC.

The gene calls are TRBV10-2 and TRBJ1-5; D gene uncertain. With 6 bases removed from V and 3 bases from J, the gap between germline ends came to 9 bases. Germline V gene sequence: CDR1 WSHSY, CDR2 SAAADI. The CDR3 contains 13 residues. CDR3 nucleotides: TGCGCCAGCAGCGGTCCGAACAATCAGCCCCAGCATTTT. Protein sequence: CASSGPNNQPQHF.

This clonotype appeared many times. The chain combines TRBV10-3 with TRBJ2-7; TRBD1 agrees at 7 bases. The trim removed 10 bases at V and 2 bases at J, leaving 11 bases unmatched. This CDR3 contains 14 residues. In germline, CDR1 is ENHRY, CDR2 SYGVKD. The CDR3 sequence is CATAEGQVPYEQYF. CDR3 bases: TGTGCCACCGCGGAAGGACAGGTTCCCTACGAGCAGTACTTC.

This clonotype has a count of ten or more. The V and J genes are TRBV2 and TRBJ2-3, with D perhaps TRBD1 or TRBD2 (5 bases each). There are 15 residues in the CDR3. The germline CDR1 and CDR2 sequences are SNHLY and FYNNEI. Trimming pared 6 bases from V and 3 bases from J, leaving 16 bases between. This chain's CDR3 is CASSAGTHSTDTQYF. CDR3 nucleotides: TGTGCCAGCAGCGCCGGGACCCACTCAACAGATACGCAGTATTTT. Based on the CDR3 plus reference TRBV2 and TRBJ2-3, the full variable domain is EPEVTQTPSHQVTQMGQEVILRCVPISNHLYFYWYRQILGQKVEFLVSFYNNEISEKSEIFDDQFSVERPDGSNFTLKIRSTKLEDSAMYFCASSAGTHSTDTQYFGPGTRLTVL.

The rearrangement links TRBV7-9 to TRBJ2-6; weak D call: TRBD1 (6 bases). CDR1 SEHNR and CDR2 FQNEAQ come from the germline V gene (reference sequence). The CDR3 is 16 amino acids. The V end was cut by 6 bases, the J end by 6 bases, with 18 bases between. CDR3 protein: CASSIDRTSMANVLTF. CDR3 DNA sequence: TGTGCCAGCAGTATCGACAGGACTTCTATGGCCAACGTCCTGACTTTC.

This clonotype was found a few times. V gene TRBV6-5 combines with J gene TRBJ1-2; 9 positions agree with TRBD1. J gave up 8 bases and V 6 bases, and 13 bases lay outside the gene matches. The CDR3 is made up of 15 amino acids. Germline CDR1 is MNHEY and CDR2 is SVGAGI. CDR3 amino acids: CASSSLPLTGGGYTF. In nucleotides, the CDR3 is TGTGCCAGCAGCTCCCTTCCCCTGACAGGGGGAGGCTACACCTTC.

This clonotype appeared many times. The chain links TRBV29-1 to TRBJ2-7; D is perhaps TRBD1 or TRBD2 (6 bases each). CDR1 and CDR2 from the germline V gene are SQVTM and ANQGSEA. This CDR3 contains 14 residues. With 4 bases removed from V and 5 bases from J, the gap between germline ends came to 18 bases. Here the CDR3 DNA reads TGCAGCGTTGCGCAGGTGGGGGGCGCGAACGAGCAGTACTTC. The encoded protein is CSVAQVGGANEQYF.

The chain is built from TRBV6-1 and TRBJ2-3; D gene ambiguous. The germline CDR1 and CDR2 sequences are MNHNS and SASEGT. The CDR3 has 14 amino acids. V dropped 2 bases and J dropped 1 base, with 7 bases sitting between them. CDR3: CASSELTGTDTQYF. CDR3 nucleotides: TGTGCCAGCAGTGAACTAACCGGCACAGATACGCAGTATTTT.

This clonotype was found a few times. The CDR3 reads CASSYSTFRGGTEAFF. The CDR3 DNA sequence: TGTGCCAGCAGTTACTCGACCTTTCGGGGGGGCACTGAAGCTTTCTTT. The chain couples TRBV6-2 or TRBV6-3 to TRBJ1-1, with D possibly TRBD1 on 5 matching bases. The V and J ends lost 0 bases and 4 bases respectively, with 15 bases between them. CDR3 length: 16 residues. CDR1 is MNHEY, CDR2 SVGEGT, per germline.

The genes are TRBV5-5 and TRBJ1-4; a possible D gene is TRBD1 (5 bases). CDR1 is SGHKS and CDR2 is YYEKEE in the germline V gene (reference sequence). CDR3 size: 15 residues. V was clipped by 4 bases and J by 7 bases, with 17 bases between them. The CDR3 reads CASSLEGRVIEKLFF. CDR3 sequence (DNA): TGTGCCAGCAGCCTGGAGGGGCGGGTCATTGAAAAACTGTTTTTT. The full variable domain, with the rest looked up from reference TRBV5-5 and TRBJ1-4, is DAGVTQSPTHLIKTRGQQVTLRCSPISGHKSVSWYQQVLGQGPQFIFQYYEKEERGRGNFPDRFSARQFPNYSSELNVNALLLGDSALYLCASSLEGRVIEKLFFGSGTQLSVL.

This clonotype was detected many times. The chain joins TRBV2 to TRBJ1-5, with 7 positions matching TRBD1. J gave up 6 bases and V 6 bases, and 2 bases lay outside the gene matches. Looked up from germline, CDR1 is SNHLY and CDR2 is FYNNEI. This CDR3 is built from 12 residues. The CDR3 DNA reads as TGTGCCAGCAGGACAGGGAGTCAGCCCCAGCATTTT. It yields the protein CASRTGSQPQHF. The whole variable domain, remainder taken from reference TRBV2 and TRBJ1-5, is EPEVTQTPSHQVTQMGQEVILRCVPISNHLYFYWYRQILGQKVEFLVSFYNNEISEKSEIFDDQFSVERPDGSNFTLKIRSTKLEDSAMYFCASRTGSQPQHFGDGTRLSIL.

This clonotype was detected ten times or more. The chain joins TRBV20-1 to TRBJ2-7; D is perhaps TRBD2 (6 bases). The CDR3 has 13 residues. Germline V gene lookup returns CDR1 DFQATT and CDR2 SNEGSKA (reference sequence). Between the trimmed V and J ends, which lost 5 bases and 6 bases, there was a span of 17 bases. The CDR3 DNA sequence: TGCAGTGCTGAGGCGGGACCGTACTCCGAGCAGTACTTC. Encoded protein: CSAEAGPYSEQYF.

In this sample, this clonotype turned up a few times. The chain links TRBV27 to TRBJ1-5, with a possible D match to TRBD1 (5 bases). In germline, CDR1 is MNHEY, CDR2 SMNVEV (reference sequence). V lost 3 bases and J lost 8, with 11 bases in between. This CDR3 spans 13 amino acids. Here the CDR3 reads CASSFDSREPQHF. The CDR3 DNA reads as TGTGCCAGCAGTTTCGACAGTCGCGAGCCCCAGCATTTT.